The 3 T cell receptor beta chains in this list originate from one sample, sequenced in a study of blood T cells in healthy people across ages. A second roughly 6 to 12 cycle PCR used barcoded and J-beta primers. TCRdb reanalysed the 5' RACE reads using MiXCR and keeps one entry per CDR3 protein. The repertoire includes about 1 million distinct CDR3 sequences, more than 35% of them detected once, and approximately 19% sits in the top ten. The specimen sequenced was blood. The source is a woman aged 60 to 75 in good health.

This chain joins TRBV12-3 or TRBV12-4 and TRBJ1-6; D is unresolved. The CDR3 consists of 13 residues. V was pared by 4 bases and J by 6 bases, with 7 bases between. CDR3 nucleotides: TGTGCCAGCAGTTCCAGTTCTAATTCACCCCTCCACTTT. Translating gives CASSSSSNSPLHF.

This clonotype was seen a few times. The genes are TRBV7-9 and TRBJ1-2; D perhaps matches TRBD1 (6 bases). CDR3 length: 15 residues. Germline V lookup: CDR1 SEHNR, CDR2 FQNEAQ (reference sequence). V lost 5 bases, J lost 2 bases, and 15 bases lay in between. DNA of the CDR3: TGTGCCAGCAGCCCCTCGGGTGACAGGAACTATGGCTACACCTTC. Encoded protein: CASSPSGDRNYGYTF.

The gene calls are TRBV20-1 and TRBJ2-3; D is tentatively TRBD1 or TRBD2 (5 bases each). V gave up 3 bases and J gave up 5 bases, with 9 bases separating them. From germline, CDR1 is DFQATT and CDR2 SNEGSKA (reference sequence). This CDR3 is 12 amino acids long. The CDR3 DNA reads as TGCAGTGCTAGTAGGGGAGAAGATACGCAGTATTTT. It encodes CSASRGEDTQYF.